The rows below give T cell receptor beta chains drawn from one sample of a study of T-cell reconstitution after alpha-beta-depleted transplantation in children. TCRdb reprocessed the PCR reads with MiXCR, giving one entry per CDR3 protein. The sample consists of about a million distinct CDR3 sequences, about 26% of them appearing once. Sequencing used PBMCs, mostly from graft donor cells, obtained 360 days after TCRalphabeta/CD19-depleted stem cell transplant. The receptor set was obtained from a boy under three years old who had a stem cell transplant for SCID, so the T cells may come from the graft donor. Both conserved end residues are part of each CDR3. Each record gives: V gene, J gene, clone size, D gene, CDR3 protein, CDR3 DNA. D genes are given only for firm matches. Not all rows give a size; the values are once, few, many and, for expanded clones, a class.

TRBV5-1	TRBJ1-1	few	TRBD1	CASSLDGGGSAFF	TGCGCCAGCAGCTTGGATGGAGGGGGCAGTGCTTTCTTT
TRBV29-1	TRBJ2-2	-	TRBD2	CSGARGVNTGELFF	TGCAGCGGGGCCCGGGGGGTGAACACCGGGGAGCTGTTTTTT
TRBV7-3	TRBJ2-2	-	-	CASSSHQGPGELFF	TGTGCCAGCAGCTCGCACCAGGGACCCGGGGAGCTGTTTTTT
TRBV20-1	TRBJ1-1	-	-	CSGGVEAFF	TGCAGTGGCGGGGTTGAAGCTTTCTTT
TRBV6-2/TRBV6-3	TRBJ2-2	few	-	CASRDGGAGGELFF	TGTGCCAGCAGAGACGGGGGCGCTGGCGGGGAGCTGTTTTTT
TRBV20-1	TRBJ2-1	-	-	CSARRNAQGQNEQFF	TGCAGTGCTAGACGAAACGCACAAGGACAGAATGAGCAGTTCTTC
TRBV30	TRBJ2-4	few	TRBD1	CAWSVRGQNLAKNIQYF	TGTGCCTGGAGTGTACGGGGACAGAACCTAGCCAAAAACATTCAGTACTTC
TRBV6-6	TRBJ1-5	-	-	CASSYTPHQPQHF	TGTGCCAGCAGTTACACCCCCCATCAGCCCCAGCATTTT
TRBV9	TRBJ2-3	-	-	CASSVKSGLSTDTQYF	TGTGCCAGCAGCGTAAAGTCCGGCCTTAGCACAGATACGCAGTATTTT
TRBV2	TRBJ2-2	few	-	CASRAVNTGELFF	TGTGCCAGCAGGGCGGTGAACACCGGGGAGCTGTTTTTT
TRBV6-2/TRBV6-3	TRBJ2-1	-	TRBD1	CASTPTGIHNEQFF	TGTGCCAGCACCCCGACAGGGATCCACAATGAGCAGTTCTTC
TRBV20-1	TRBJ2-3	-	-	CSARQGPADTQYF	TGCAGTGCTAGACAGGGCCCGGCAGATACGCAGTATTTT
TRBV5-1	TRBJ2-1	-	-	CASSGDFSSYNEQFF	TGCGCCAGCTCAGGGGACTTCAGCTCCTACAATGAGCAGTTCTTC
TRBV12-3/TRBV12-4	TRBJ2-7	-	-	CASSPGGFAYEQYF	TGTGCCAGCAGCCCAGGGGGGTTCGCGTACGAGCAGTACTTC
TRBV6-5	TRBJ1-1	few	-	CASSYGARNTEAFF	TGTGCCAGCAGTTACGGGGCAAGGAACACTGAAGCTTTCTTT
TRBV15	TRBJ2-1	-	-	CATSRGGDIFNHEQFF	TGTGCCACCAGCAGAGGGGGGGACATCTTTAACCATGAGCAGTTCTTC
TRBV10-3	TRBJ2-3	-	TRBD2	CAITPAGASDTQYF	TGTGCCATCACCCCAGCGGGGGCATCAGATACGCAGTATTTT